One sample yielded the 5 T cell receptor beta chains listed below, sequenced in a study of early T cells in non-severe SARS-CoV-2 infection. TCRdb called the 5' RACE reads again in MiXCR, with one record for every CDR3 protein. The sample contains around 40,000 distinct CDR3 sequences, about 6% of which appear only once. The source material was whole blood. The receptors were gathered from an adult who was a healthcare worker with PCR-confirmed SARS-CoV-2 infection or an uninfected control (not recorded which).

This clonotype occurred many times. V usage is TRBV5-1 and J usage is TRBJ2-3, with TRBD2 as a possible D gene (5 bases). The CDR3 spans 15 residues. The germline V gene encodes CDR1 SGHRS and CDR2 YFSETQ. V lost 3 bases and J lost 2, with 13 bases in between. The CDR3 is CASSSRTHPTDTQYF. CDR3 nucleotide sequence: TGCGCCAGCAGCTCCCGGACTCACCCCACAGATACGCAGTATTTT.

The V and J genes are TRBV7-2 and TRBJ2-3; D tentatively reads TRBD1 or TRBD2 (5 bases each). The length of the CDR3 is 14 residues. Germline-derived CDR1 and CDR2 are SGHTA and FQGNSA. V lost 5 bases, J lost 0 bases, and 9 bases lay in between. The CDR3 loop reads CASSPGDSTDTQYF. Here the CDR3 DNA reads TGTGCCAGCAGCCCTGGGGACAGCACAGATACGCAGTATTTT.

The chain combines TRBV11-3 with TRBJ2-1, with a tentative D call TRBD1 (5 bases). Trimming pared 6 bases from V and 6 bases from J, leaving 12 bases between. The CDR3 has 13 residues. The germline V gene has CDR1 SGHNT and CDR2 YENEEA. CDR3 nucleotide sequence: TGTGCCAGCAGTCTCCGTGGGGCCAATGAGCAGTTCTTC. It specifies CASSLRGANEQFF.

The chain employs TRBV5-1 and TRBJ2-3, with D possibly TRBD2 on 6 matching bases. Germline CDR1 SGHRS, CDR2 YFSETQ. V was trimmed by 0 bases and J by 5 bases, leaving 10 bases between them. This CDR3 contains 14 residues. CDR3: CASSLGGLEDTQYF. The CDR3 coding sequence is TGCGCCAGCAGCTTGGGGGGACTTGAAGATACGCAGTATTTT.

This clonotype was seen many times. The V gene is TRBV7-9, the J gene TRBJ2-1, with TRBD2 as a possible D gene (7 bases). V shed 4 bases and J shed 9 bases, with 16 bases lying between them. Germline V CDR1 and CDR2: SEHNR, FQNEAQ (reference sequence). There are 14 residues in the CDR3. CDR3 in amino acids: CASSSQGGWGEQFF. The CDR3 DNA reads as TGTGCCAGCAGCTCACAGGGAGGGTGGGGTGAGCAGTTCTTC.